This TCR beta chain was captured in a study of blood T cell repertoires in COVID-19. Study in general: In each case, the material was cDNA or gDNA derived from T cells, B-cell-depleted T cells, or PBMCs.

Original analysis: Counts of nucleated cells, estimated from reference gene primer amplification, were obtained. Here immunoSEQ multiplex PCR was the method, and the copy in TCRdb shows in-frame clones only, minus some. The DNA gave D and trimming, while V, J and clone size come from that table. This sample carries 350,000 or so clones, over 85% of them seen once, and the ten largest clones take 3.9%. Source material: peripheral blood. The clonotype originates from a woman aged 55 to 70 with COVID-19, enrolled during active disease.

The chain's CDR3 is CASSPSGAAGANVLTF. The CDR3 nucleotides are TGTGCCAGCAGCCCTAGTGGGGCTGCTGGGGCCAACGTCCTGACTTTC. The V call is TRBV9, the J call TRBJ2-6; perhaps TRBD1 as D (5 bases). V gave up 4 bases and J gave up 2 bases, with 13 bases separating them. CDR3 length: 16 residues. Germline lookup yields CDR1 SGDLS and CDR2 YYNGEE.